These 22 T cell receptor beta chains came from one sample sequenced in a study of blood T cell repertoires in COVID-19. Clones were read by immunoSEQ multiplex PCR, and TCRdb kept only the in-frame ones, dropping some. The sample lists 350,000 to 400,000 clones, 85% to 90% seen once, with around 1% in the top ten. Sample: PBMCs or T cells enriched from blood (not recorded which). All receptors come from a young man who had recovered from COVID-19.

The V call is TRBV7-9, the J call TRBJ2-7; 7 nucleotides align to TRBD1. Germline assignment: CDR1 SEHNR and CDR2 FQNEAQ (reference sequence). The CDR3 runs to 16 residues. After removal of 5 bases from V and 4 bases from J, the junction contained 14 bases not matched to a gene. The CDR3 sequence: CASSPSHGRGRYEQYF. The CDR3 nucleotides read TGTGCCAGCAGCCCATCCCATGGAAGGGGGCGGTACGAGCAGTACTTC.

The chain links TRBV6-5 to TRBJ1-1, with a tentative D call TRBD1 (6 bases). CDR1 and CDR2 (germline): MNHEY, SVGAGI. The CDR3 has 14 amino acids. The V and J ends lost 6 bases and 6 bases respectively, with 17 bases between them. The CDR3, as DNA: TGTGCCAGCAGAACCTCACAGGGCTATGCTGAAGCTTTCTTT. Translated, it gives CASRTSQGYAEAFF.

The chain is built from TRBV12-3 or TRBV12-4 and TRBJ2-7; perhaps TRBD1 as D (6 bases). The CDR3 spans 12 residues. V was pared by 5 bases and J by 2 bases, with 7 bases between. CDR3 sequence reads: CASSGQTYEQYF. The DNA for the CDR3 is TGTGCCAGCAGTGGACAGACCTACGAGCAGTACTTC.

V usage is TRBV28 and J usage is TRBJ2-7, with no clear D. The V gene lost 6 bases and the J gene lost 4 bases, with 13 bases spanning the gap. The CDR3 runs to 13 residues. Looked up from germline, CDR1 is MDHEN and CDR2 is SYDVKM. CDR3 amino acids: CASSSTPPYEQYF. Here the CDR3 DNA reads TGTGCCAGCAGCAGTACACCGCCTTACGAGCAGTACTTC. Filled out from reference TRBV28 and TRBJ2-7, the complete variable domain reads DVKVTQSSRYLVKRTGEKVFLECVQDMDHENMFWYRQDPGLGLRLIYFSYDVKMKEKGDIPEGYSVSREKKERFSLILESASTNQTSMYLCASSSTPPYEQYFGPGTRLTVT.

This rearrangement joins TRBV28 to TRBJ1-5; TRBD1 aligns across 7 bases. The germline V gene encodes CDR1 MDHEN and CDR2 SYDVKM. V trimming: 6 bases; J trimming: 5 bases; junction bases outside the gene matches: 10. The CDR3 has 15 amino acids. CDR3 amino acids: CASRDLDRADQPQHF. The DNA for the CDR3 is TGTGCCAGCAGGGACCTAGACAGGGCGGATCAGCCCCAGCATTTT.

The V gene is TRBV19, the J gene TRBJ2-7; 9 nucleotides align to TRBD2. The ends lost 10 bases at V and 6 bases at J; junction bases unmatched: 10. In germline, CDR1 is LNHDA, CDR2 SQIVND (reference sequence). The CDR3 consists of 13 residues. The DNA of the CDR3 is TGTGCCACCCGAACCCCAGCGGGGGGCGAGCAGTACTTC. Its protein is CATRTPAGGEQYF. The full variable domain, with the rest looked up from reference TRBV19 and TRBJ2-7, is DGGITQSPKYLFRKEGQNVTLSCEQNLNHDAMYWYRQDPGQGLRLIYYSQIVNDFQKGDIAEGYSVSREKKESFPLTVTSAQKNPTAFYLCATRTPAGGEQYFGPGTRLTVT.

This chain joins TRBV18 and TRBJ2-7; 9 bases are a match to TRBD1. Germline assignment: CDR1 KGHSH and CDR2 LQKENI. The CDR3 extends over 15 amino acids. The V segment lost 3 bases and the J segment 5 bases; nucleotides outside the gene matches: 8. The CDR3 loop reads CASSPTTGQGHEQYF. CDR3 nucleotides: TGTGCCAGCTCACCGACGACGGGACAGGGACACGAGCAGTACTTC.

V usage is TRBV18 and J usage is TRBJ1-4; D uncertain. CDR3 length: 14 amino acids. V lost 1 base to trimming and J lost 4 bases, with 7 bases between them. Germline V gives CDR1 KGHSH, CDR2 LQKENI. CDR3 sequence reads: CASSPRAYNEKLFF. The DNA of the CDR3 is TGTGCCAGCTCACCACGGGCCTATAATGAAAAACTGTTTTTT.

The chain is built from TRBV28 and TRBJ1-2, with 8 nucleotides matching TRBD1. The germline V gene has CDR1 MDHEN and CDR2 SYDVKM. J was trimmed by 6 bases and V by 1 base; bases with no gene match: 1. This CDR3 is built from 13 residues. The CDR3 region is CASSLSGGDGYTF. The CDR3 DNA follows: TGTGCCAGCAGTTTATCAGGGGGCGATGGCTACACCTTC.

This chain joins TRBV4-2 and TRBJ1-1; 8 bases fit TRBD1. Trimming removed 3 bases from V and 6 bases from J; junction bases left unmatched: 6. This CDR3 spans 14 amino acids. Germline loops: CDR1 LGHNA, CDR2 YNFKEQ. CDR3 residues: CASSHLDRGAEAFF. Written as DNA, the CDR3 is TGTGCCAGCAGCCACCTCGACAGGGGCGCTGAAGCTTTCTTT.

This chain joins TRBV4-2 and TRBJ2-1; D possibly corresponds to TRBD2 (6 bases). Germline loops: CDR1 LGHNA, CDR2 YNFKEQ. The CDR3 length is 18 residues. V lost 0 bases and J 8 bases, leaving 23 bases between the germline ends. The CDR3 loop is CASSQDLSLAGTGDEQFF. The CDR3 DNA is TGTGCCAGCAGCCAAGATCTCTCCTTGGCGGGAACGGGCGATGAGCAGTTCTTC.

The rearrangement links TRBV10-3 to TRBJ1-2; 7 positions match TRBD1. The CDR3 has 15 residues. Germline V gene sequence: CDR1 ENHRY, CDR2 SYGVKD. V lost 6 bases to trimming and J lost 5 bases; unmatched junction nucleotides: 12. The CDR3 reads CAISRDRERVYGYTF. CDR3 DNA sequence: TGTGCCATCAGCCGTGACAGGGAGAGAGTGTATGGCTACACCTTC.

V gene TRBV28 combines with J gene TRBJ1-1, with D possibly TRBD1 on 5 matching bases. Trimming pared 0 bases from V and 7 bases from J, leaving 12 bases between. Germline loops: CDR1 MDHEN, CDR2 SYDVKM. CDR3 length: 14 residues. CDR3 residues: CASSLWGDGGEAFF. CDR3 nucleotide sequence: TGTGCCAGCAGTTTATGGGGGGACGGGGGTGAAGCTTTCTTT.

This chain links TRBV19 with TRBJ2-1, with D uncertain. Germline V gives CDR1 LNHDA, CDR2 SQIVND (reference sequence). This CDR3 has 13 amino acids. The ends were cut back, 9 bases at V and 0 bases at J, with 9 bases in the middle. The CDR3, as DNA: TGTGCCAGCAGGAAAAGCTCCTACAATGAGCAGTTCTTC. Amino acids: CASRKSSYNEQFF. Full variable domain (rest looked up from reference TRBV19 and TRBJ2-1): DGGITQSPKYLFRKEGQNVTLSCEQNLNHDAMYWYRQDPGQGLRLIYYSQIVNDFQKGDIAEGYSVSREKKESFPLTVTSAQKNPTAFYLCASRKSSYNEQFFGPGTRLTVL.

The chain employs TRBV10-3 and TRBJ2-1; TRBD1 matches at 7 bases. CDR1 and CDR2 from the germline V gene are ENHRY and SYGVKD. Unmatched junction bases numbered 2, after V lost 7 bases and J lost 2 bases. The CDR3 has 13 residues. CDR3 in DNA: TGTGCCATCACTGGACAGGCCTACAATGAGCAGTTCTTC. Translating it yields CAITGQAYNEQFF.

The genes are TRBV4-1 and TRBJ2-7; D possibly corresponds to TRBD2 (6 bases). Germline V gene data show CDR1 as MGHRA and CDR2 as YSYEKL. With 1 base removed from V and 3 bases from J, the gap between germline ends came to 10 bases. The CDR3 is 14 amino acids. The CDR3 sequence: CASSQGVGGYEQYF. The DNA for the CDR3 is TGCGCCAGCAGCCAAGGGGTGGGGGGCTACGAGCAGTACTTC.

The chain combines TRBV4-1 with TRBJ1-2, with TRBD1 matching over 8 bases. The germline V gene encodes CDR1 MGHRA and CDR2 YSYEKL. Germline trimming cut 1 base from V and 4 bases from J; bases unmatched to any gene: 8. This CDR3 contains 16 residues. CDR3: CASSQGRGQVLYGYTF. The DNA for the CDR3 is TGCGCCAGCAGCCAAGGGAGGGGACAGGTCCTCTATGGCTACACCTTC.

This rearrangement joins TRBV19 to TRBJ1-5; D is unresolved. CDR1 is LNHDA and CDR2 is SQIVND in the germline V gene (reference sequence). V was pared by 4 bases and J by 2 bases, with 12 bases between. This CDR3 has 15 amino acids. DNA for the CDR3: TGTGCCAGTAGTAGCCTCGAGAGGGGCAATCAGCCCCAGCATTTT. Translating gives CASSSLERGNQPQHF. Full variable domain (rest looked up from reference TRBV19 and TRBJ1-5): DGGITQSPKYLFRKEGQNVTLSCEQNLNHDAMYWYRQDPGQGLRLIYYSQIVNDFQKGDIAEGYSVSREKKESFPLTVTSAQKNPTAFYLCASSSLERGNQPQHFGDGTRLSIL.

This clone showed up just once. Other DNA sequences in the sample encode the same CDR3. The CDR3 DNA reads as TGTGCCAGCAGTTACTCGACAGGGAGCACAGATACGCAGTATTTT. Translated, it gives CASSYSTGSTDTQYF. The chain is built from TRBV6-5 and TRBJ2-3; 7 bases map to TRBD1. The ends lost 0 bases at V and 0 bases at J; junction bases unmatched: 0. The CDR3 runs 15 residues. CDR1 is MNHEY and CDR2 is SVGAGI in the germline V gene.

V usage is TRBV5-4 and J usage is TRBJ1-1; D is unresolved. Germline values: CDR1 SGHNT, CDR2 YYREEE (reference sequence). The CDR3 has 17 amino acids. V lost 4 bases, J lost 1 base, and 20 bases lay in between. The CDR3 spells CASSPPGRSQRNTEAFF. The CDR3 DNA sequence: TGTGCCAGCAGCCCCCCTGGCCGGAGTCAGCGGAACACTGAAGCTTTCTTT.

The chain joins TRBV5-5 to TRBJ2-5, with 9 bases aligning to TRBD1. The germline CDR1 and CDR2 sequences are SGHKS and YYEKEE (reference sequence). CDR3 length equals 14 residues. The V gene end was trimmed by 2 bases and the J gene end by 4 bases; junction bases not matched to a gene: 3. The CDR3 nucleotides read TGTGCCAGCAGCTTCCACAGGGGGCGAGAGACCCAGTACTTC. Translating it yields CASSFHRGRETQYF.

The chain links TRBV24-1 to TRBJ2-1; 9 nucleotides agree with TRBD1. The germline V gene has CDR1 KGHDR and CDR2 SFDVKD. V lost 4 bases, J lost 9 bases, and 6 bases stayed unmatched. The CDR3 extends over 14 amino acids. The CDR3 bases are TGTGCCACCAGTGAAAATGACAGGGGGGGTGAGCAGTTCTTC. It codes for CATSENDRGGEQFF.